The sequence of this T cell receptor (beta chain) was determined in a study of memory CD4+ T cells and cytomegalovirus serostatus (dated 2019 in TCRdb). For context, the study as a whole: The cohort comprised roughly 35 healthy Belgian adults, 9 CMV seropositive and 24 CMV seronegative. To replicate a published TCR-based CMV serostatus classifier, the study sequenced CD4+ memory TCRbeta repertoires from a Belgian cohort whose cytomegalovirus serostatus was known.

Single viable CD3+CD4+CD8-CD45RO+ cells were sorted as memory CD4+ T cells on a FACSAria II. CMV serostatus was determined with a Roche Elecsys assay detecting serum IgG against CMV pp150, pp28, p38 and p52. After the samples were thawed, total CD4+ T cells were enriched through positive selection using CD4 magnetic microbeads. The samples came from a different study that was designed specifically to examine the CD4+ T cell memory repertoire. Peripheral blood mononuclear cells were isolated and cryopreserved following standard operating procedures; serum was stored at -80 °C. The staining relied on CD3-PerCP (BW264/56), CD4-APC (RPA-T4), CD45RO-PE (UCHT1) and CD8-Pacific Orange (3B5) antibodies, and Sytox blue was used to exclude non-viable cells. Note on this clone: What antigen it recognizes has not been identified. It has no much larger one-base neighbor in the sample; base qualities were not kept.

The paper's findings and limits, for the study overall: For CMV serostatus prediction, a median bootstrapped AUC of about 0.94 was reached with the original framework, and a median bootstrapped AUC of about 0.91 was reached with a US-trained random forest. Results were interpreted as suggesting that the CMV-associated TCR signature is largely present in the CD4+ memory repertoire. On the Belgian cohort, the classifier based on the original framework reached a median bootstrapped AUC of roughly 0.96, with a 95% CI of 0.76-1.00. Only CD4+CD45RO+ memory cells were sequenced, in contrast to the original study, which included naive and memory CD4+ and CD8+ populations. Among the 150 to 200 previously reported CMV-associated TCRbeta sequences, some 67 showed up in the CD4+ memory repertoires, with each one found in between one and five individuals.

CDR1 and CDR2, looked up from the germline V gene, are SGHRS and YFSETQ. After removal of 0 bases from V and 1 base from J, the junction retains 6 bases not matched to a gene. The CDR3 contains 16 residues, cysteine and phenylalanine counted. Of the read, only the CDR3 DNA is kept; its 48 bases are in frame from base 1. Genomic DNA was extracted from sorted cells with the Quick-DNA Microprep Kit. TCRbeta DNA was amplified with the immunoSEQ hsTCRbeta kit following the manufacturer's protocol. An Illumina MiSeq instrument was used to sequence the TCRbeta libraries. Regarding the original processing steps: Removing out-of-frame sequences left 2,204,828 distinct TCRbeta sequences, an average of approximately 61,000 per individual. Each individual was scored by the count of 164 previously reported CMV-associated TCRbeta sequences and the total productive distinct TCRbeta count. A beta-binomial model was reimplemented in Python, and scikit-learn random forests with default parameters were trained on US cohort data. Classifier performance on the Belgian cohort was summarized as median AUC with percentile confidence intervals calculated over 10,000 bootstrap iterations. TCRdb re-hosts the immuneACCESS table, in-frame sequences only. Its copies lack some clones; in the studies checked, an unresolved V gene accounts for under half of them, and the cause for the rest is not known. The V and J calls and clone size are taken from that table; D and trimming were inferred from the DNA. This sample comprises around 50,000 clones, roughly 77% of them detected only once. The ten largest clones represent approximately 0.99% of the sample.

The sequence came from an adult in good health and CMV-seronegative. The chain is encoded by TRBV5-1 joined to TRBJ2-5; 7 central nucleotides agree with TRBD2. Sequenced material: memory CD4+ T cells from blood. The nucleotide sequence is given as TGCGCCAGCAGCTTGGATGGTAGCGGGCCCCAAGAGACCCAGTACTTC. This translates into CASSLDGSGPQETQYF.